Listed below are T cell receptor beta chains from one sample, sequenced in a study of cytomegalovirus exposure and HLA in healthy donors. Libraries were prepared by immunoSEQ multiplex PCR; TCRdb keeps only in-frame clonotypes and omits some of them. Found here are around 63,000 clones, roughly nine tenths of them singletons; the top ten hold about 1.2%. The sample taken for sequencing was PBMCs. The receptors derive from a woman between 18 and 29 years old in good health and CMV-seronegative. Each CDR3 is given with its conserved first and last residue. The D gene is left open where the match is weak. Where a row states a size, it is once, few, many or the class of an expanded clone; other rows omit it.

V: TRBV7-2; D: .; J: TRBJ2-7; size: .; DNA: TGTGCCAGCAGCTTAGGTGGAGGCCGGGAGCAGTACTTC; CDR3: CASSLGGGREQYF
V: TRBV5-1; D: .; J: TRBJ2-6; size: .; DNA: TGCGCCAGCAGCCCCGGGGGGGCCAACGTCCTGACTTTC; CDR3: CASSPGGANVLTF
V: TRBV6-4; D: .; J: TRBJ2-3; size: few; DNA: TGTGCCAGCAGTGACCAAGCGGATAAGTGGGATACGCAGTATTTT; CDR3: CASSDQADKWDTQYF
V: TRBV7-9; D: .; J: TRBJ1-4; size: .; DNA: TGTGCCAGCAGCTTTACTCGCACCAACTATGAAAAACTGTTTTTT; CDR3: CASSFTRTNYEKLFF
V: TRBV6-5; D: TRBD1; J: TRBJ1-1; size: .; DNA: TGTGCCAGCAGCGAGCAGGGGGGTCGGGACACTGAAGCTTTCTTT; CDR3: CASSEQGGRDTEAFF
V: TRBV7-9; D: .; J: TRBJ1-2; size: .; DNA: TGTGCCAGCAGCCCGGGGGGGTACATCGGATCAGTCTACTATGGCTACACCTTC; CDR3: CASSPGGYIGSVYYGYTF
V: TRBV28; D: .; J: TRBJ1-5; size: .; DNA: TGTGCCAGCAGTTTAGGGGCCTTTATGCCCCAGCATTTT; CDR3: CASSLGAFMPQHF
V: TRBV5-1; D: TRBD1; J: TRBJ2-5; size: .; DNA: TGCGCCAGCTTTGAGACAGGGGGCCGGGAGACCCAGTACTTC; CDR3: CASFETGGRETQYF
V: TRBV4-1; D: TRBD2; J: TRBJ2-7; size: .; DNA: TGCGCCAGCAGCCCGTCACTAGCGGGAGGCGCCTACGAGCAGTACTTC; CDR3: CASSPSLAGGAYEQYF
V: TRBV10-3; D: .; J: TRBJ2-7; size: .; DNA: TGTGCCATCAGTGAGGGGGGCAGACGACTGTACGAGCAGTACTTC; CDR3: CAISEGGRRLYEQYF
V: TRBV7-2; D: TRBD1; J: TRBJ1-5; size: .; DNA: TGTGCCAGCAGCCCAACAGGGGAACGTCAGCCCCAGCATTTT; CDR3: CASSPTGERQPQHF
V: TRBV28; D: .; J: TRBJ1-5; size: .; DNA: TGTGCCAGCAGCCCAGCTGAGGGTAGAAATCAGCCCCAGCATTTT; CDR3: CASSPAEGRNQPQHF